What follows are 7 T cell receptor beta chains derived from one specimen sequenced in a study of T-cell reconstitution after alpha-beta-depleted transplantation in children. The TCRbeta library incorporated unique molecular identifiers. TCRdb called the PCR reads again in MiXCR, with one record for every CDR3 protein. The sample has some 830,000 distinct CDR3 sequences, 15% to 20% seen once. The sequenced sample was PBMCs, mostly from graft donor cells, obtained 360 days after TCRalphabeta/CD19-depleted stem cell transplant. The source of these receptors is a male patient younger than 18 who had a stem cell transplant for acute lymphoblastic leukemia, so the T cells may come from the graft donor.

This clonotype was seen ten or more times. The chain links TRBV7-2 to TRBJ2-3; maybe TRBD1 (5 bases). V was shortened by 1 base and J by 4 bases, with 9 bases between the two germline ends. From germline, CDR1 is SGHTA and CDR2 FQGNSA. There are 14 residues in the CDR3. The CDR3 DNA sequence: TGTGCCAGCAGCTTAGTGCAGGGTTCAGATACGCAGTATTTT. Its protein product is CASSLVQGSDTQYF.

Only a few counts were recorded for this clonotype. The V gene is TRBV29-1, the J gene TRBJ2-3, with D possibly matching TRBD1 (5 bases). This CDR3 is 14 amino acids long. Germline CDR1 SQVTM, CDR2 ANQGSEA. The CDR3 spells CSLVGQMSTDTQYF. In nucleotides, the CDR3 is TGCAGTTTGGTGGGGCAGATGAGCACAGATACGCAGTATTTT.

The V gene is TRBV5-1, the J gene TRBJ2-1; 10 nucleotides match TRBD2. Trimming took 0 bases from V and 9 from J; bases not matched to a gene: 9. The CDR3 length is 16 residues. CDR1 is SGHRS, CDR2 YFSETQ, per germline. The CDR3 DNA sequence: TGCGCCAGCAGCTTGGAGTCAGCGGGAGGGCTTAGTGAGCAGTTCTTC. It specifies CASSLESAGGLSEQFF.

The chain couples TRBV7-3 to TRBJ2-4; 7 bases agree with TRBD1. The CDR3 extends over 14 amino acids. V dropped 5 bases and J dropped 7; count of bases not matched to a gene: 8. CDR1 and CDR2 (germline): SGHTA, FQGTGA. CDR3 nucleotide sequence: TGTGCCAGCAGCCAAGACAGGGAAGGGAACATTCAGTACTTC. Its translation: CASSQDREGNIQYF.

The V and J genes are TRBV5-5 and TRBJ1-1; D not certain. From germline, CDR1 is SGHKS and CDR2 YYEKEE (reference sequence). Trimming cost V 6 bases and J 3 bases, with 12 bases left between them. The CDR3 totals 13 residues. The CDR3 is CASTVRRDTEAFF. CDR3 sequence (DNA): TGTGCCAGCACCGTGAGGAGGGACACTGAAGCTTTCTTT.

The rearrangement links TRBV4-2 to TRBJ2-1; 9 bases fit TRBD2. The CDR3 contains 18 residues. In germline, CDR1 is LGHNA, CDR2 YNFKEQ. V dropped 4 bases and J dropped 6; count of bases not matched to a gene: 16. The CDR3 DNA follows: TGTGCCAGCAGCCCTGGGGTAGCGGGAGTAGTGGACCTCAATGAGCAGTTCTTC. Its protein is CASSPGVAGVVDLNEQFF.

The chain uses TRBV5-1 and TRBJ2-7; the D call may be TRBD1 or TRBD2 (5 bases each). The CDR3 totals 14 residues. Deletions cut 4 bases from V and 7 bases from J, with 18 bases between. Germline CDR1 reads SGHRS; CDR2 reads YFSETQ. This CDR3 is CASSPRDGGGEQYF. The CDR3 DNA reads as TGCGCCAGCAGCCCCCGGGATGGGGGTGGAGAGCAGTACTTC.